One and the same sample provided the 25 T cell receptor beta chains below, sequenced in a study of neurological immune-mediated disorders. TCRdb recomputed calls from the 5' RACE reads with MiXCR, one row per CDR3 protein. The sample lists about 59,000 distinct CDR3 sequences; about 25% were seen once. The time point here: technical triplicate 2. The sample was PBMCs. The receptors shown here come from a man aged 55 to 70 with HTLV-1-associated myelopathy (HAM/TSP).

This clonotype came up many times. The V gene is TRBV5-1, the J gene TRBJ2-5; 13 bases match TRBD2. This CDR3 contains 17 residues. CDR1 and CDR2 from the germline V gene are SGHRS and YFSETQ. V gave up 4 bases and J gave up 5 bases; unmatched junction bases: 11. The CDR3 DNA is TGCGCCAGCAGCGGGGGACTAGCGGGACCGTCCAGGGAGACCCAGTACTTC. It yields the protein CASSGGLAGPSRETQYF.

This clonotype was seen ten or more times. The CDR3 DNA is TGTGCCATCAGTGAGGACCTAAGCGGGAAAGCCTACGAGCAGTACTTC. Translation: CAISEDLSGKAYEQYF. J is TRBJ2-7 and V is TRBV10-3, with 7 positions matching TRBD2. Germline loops: CDR1 ENHRY, CDR2 SYGVKD. The CDR3 sequence is 16 residues long. Losses at the gene ends were 2 bases for V and 2 bases for J; bases not matched to a gene: 9.

This clonotype was recorded at least ten times. The chain recombines TRBV10-3 with TRBJ2-3; TRBD1 is a possible D gene (6 bases). V dropped 7 bases and J dropped 0 bases, with 11 bases sitting between them. In germline, CDR1 is ENHRY, CDR2 SYGVKD. The CDR3 runs to 14 residues. The CDR3 DNA follows: TGTGCCATCAACCGGGACACTAGCACAGATACGCAGTATTTT. Translating gives CAINRDTSTDTQYF.

At least ten counts were recorded for this clonotype. The V gene is TRBV12-3 or TRBV12-4, the J gene TRBJ2-1; the D gene is possibly TRBD2 (6 bases). Trimming pared 3 bases from V and 2 bases from J, leaving 14 bases between. The CDR3 covers 16 residues. The CDR3 region has the DNA TGTGCCAGCAGTTTTAAAGGAGGAGGGACCTACAATGAGCAGTTCTTC. It codes for CASSFKGGGTYNEQFF.

V and J are TRBV12-3 or TRBV12-4 and TRBJ1-3; 8 positions match TRBD1. The CDR3 length is 14 residues. The ends lost 6 bases at V and 0 bases at J; junction bases unmatched: 1. The CDR3 reads CASSGQGSGNTIYF. DNA for the CDR3: TGTGCCAGCAGCGGACAGGGCTCTGGAAACACCATATATTTT.

This clonotype was detected many times. V usage is TRBV15 and J usage is TRBJ2-6, with a tentative D call TRBD1 (5 bases). Trimming stripped 0 bases from V and 1 base from J, with 10 bases between. Germline CDR1 LNHNV, CDR2 YYDKDF (reference sequence). CDR3 length: 17 amino acids. The CDR3 bases are TGTGCCACCAGCAGAGATATGGCAGGGTCTGGGGCCAACGTCCTGACTTTC. Translated, it gives CATSRDMAGSGANVLTF. The whole variable domain, remainder taken from reference TRBV15 and TRBJ2-6, is DAMVIQNPRYQVTQFGKPVTLSCSQTLNHNVMYWYQQKSSQAPKLLFHYYDKDFNNEADTPDNFQSRRPNTSFCFLDIRSPGLGDTAMYLCATSRDMAGSGANVLTFGAGSRLTVL.

In its sample, this clonotype was seen many times. The chain uses TRBV7-9 and TRBJ2-7, with a tentative D call TRBD2 (6 bases). The length of the CDR3 is 14 residues. V gave up 5 bases and J gave up 3 bases, with 14 bases separating them. Germline V lookup: CDR1 SEHNR, CDR2 FQNEAQ (reference sequence). CDR3 sequence reads: CASSISSGRYEQYF. CDR3 sequence (DNA): TGTGCCAGCAGCATAAGCAGCGGGCGCTACGAGCAGTACTTC. The full variable domain, in which reference TRBV7-9 and TRBJ2-7 provide the parts outside the CDR3, is DTGVSQNPRHKITKRGQNVTFRCDPISEHNRLYWYRQTLGQGPEFLTYFQNEAQLEKSRLLSDRFSAERPKGSFSTLEIQRTEQGDSAMYLCASSISSGRYEQYFGPGTRLTVT.

This clonotype was counted at least ten times. The rearrangement links TRBV5-1 to TRBJ2-2; 13 positions agree with TRBD2. This CDR3 has 16 residues. V shed 5 bases and J 0 bases; nucleotides not matched to a gene: 1. CDR1 is SGHRS, CDR2 YFSETQ, per germline. The CDR3 DNA reads TGCGCCAGCAGACTAGCGGGAGGGACGAACACCGGGGAGCTGTTTTTT. As protein: CASRLAGGTNTGELFF.

At least ten counts were recorded for this clonotype. The chain recombines TRBV5-1 with TRBJ1-1, with a weak D call TRBD1 (6 bases). This CDR3 contains 14 residues. The germline V gene has CDR1 SGHRS and CDR2 YFSETQ. V was shortened by 2 bases and J by 4 bases, with 12 bases between the two germline ends. The CDR3 protein is CASSLQGRTTEAFF. CDR3 DNA sequence: TGCGCCAGCAGCTTACAGGGTCGGACCACTGAAGCTTTCTTT. Together with reference TRBV5-1 and TRBJ1-1, the CDR3 gives the full variable domain: KAGVTQTPRYLIKTRGQQVTLSCSPISGHRSVSWYQQTPGQGLQFLFEYFSETQRNKGNFPGRFSGRQFSNSRSEMNVSTLELGDSALYLCASSLQGRTTEAFFGQGTRLTVV.

The sample holds many counts of this clonotype. This chain links TRBV6-6 with TRBJ1-4; 8 nucleotides line up with TRBD1. This CDR3 has 15 amino acids. Germline assignment: CDR1 MNHNY and CDR2 SVGAGI (reference sequence). With 7 bases clipped from V and 8 bases from J, the junction kept 12 bases outside the gene matches. DNA of the CDR3: TGTGCCAGCACTCGGACAGGGACTCAGACCGAAAAACTGTTTTTT. Translated, it gives CASTRTGTQTEKLFF.

This clonotype was counted at least ten times. This sequence joins TRBV29-1 and TRBJ1-5; D gene uncertain. CDR1 is SQVTM, CDR2 ANQGSEA, per germline. The CDR3 runs 14 residues. Between the trimmed V and J ends, which lost 5 bases and 6 bases, there was a span of 17 bases. CDR3 loop: CSVCVSGSGQPQHF. The CDR3 DNA follows: TGCAGCGTTTGTGTTTCGGGCTCTGGTCAGCCCCAGCATTTT. Complete variable domain (other parts from reference TRBV29-1 and TRBJ1-5): SAVISQKPSRDICQRGTSLTIQCQVDSQVTMMFWYRQQPGQSLTLIATANQGSEATYESGFVIDKFPISRPNLTFSTLTVSNMSPEDSSIYLCSVCVSGSGQPQHFGDGTRLSIL.

This clonotype was seen many times. The J gene is TRBJ2-2, the V gene TRBV4-2, with no clear D. Germline assignment: CDR1 LGHNA and CDR2 YNFKEQ. Trimming shortened V by 0 bases and J by 5 bases, and 16 bases separated the two germline ends. The CDR3 totals 17 residues. In nucleotides, the CDR3 is TGTGCCAGCAGCCAAGATGGAGCTACCAGACGGACCGGGGAGCTGTTTTTT. This codes for CASSQDGATRRTGELFF.

For the CDR3, the DNA is TGTGCCAGCAGCACCCCGGGACATCGAGATACGCAGTATTTT. It codes for CASSTPGHRDTQYF. The chain uses TRBV9 and TRBJ2-3; D may be TRBD1 (6 bases). Germline values: CDR1 SGDLS, CDR2 YYNGEE. V dropped 4 bases and J dropped 5 bases, with 14 bases sitting between them. The CDR3 loop spans 14 amino acids. Variable domain in full (rest from reference TRBV9 and TRBJ2-3): DSGVTQTPKHLITATGQRVTLRCSPRSGDLSVYWYQQSLDQGLQFLIQYYNGEERAKGNILERFSAQQFPDLHSELNLSSLELGDSALYFCASSTPGHRDTQYFGPGTRLTVL.

This clonotype was seen ten or more times. This chain links TRBV5-1 with TRBJ2-2, with TRBD1 matching 7 bases. The CDR3 spans 16 residues. The V segment lost 3 bases and the J segment 0 bases; nucleotides outside the gene matches: 5. Germline CDR1 and CDR2: SGHRS and YFSETQ. The CDR3 coding sequence is TGCGCCAGCAGCTGGACAGGTTCTCCGAACACCGGGGAGCTGTTTTTT. Its protein is CASSWTGSPNTGELFF.

DNA of the CDR3: TGCGCCAGCAGCTTGGATATGGGACCCGGAACCGGGGAGCTGTTTTTT. It codes for CASSLDMGPGTGELFF. The chain has TRBV5-1 and TRBJ2-2; D is possibly TRBD1 or TRBD2 (5 bases each). The germline V gene encodes CDR1 SGHRS and CDR2 YFSETQ. Deletions cut 0 bases from V and 5 bases from J, with 14 bases between. The CDR3 is 16 residues long.

In its sample, this clonotype was seen many times. The gene calls are TRBV6-6 and TRBJ2-2, with 10 bases lining up with TRBD1. V was pared by 6 bases and J by 4 bases, with 8 bases of the junction left unmatched. Germline values: CDR1 MNHNY, CDR2 SVGAGI (reference sequence). CDR3 length: 16 residues. The CDR3 protein is CASRDDRGLGTGELFF. The DNA of the CDR3 is TGTGCCAGCAGAGACGACAGGGGGCTAGGCACCGGGGAGCTGTTTTTT.

Turning to this clonotype: Its ends do not fully match the called genes, so a read error is possible. This chain links TRBV9 with TRBJ2-5; D tentatively reads TRBD1 or TRBD2 (5 bases each). The length of the CDR3 is 14 residues. Germline V gives CDR1 SGDLS, CDR2 YYNGEE. The CDR3 sequence is CANSVGTTRETQYF. DNA of the CDR3: TGTGCCAACAGCGTAGGGACGACACGTGAGACCCAGTACTTC.

This clonotype showed up many times. J is TRBJ2-7 and V is TRBV5-1; 8 bases fit TRBD1. The CDR3 has 15 amino acids. With V trimmed by 0 bases and J by 6 bases, 8 bases remained unmatched. Germline-derived CDR1 and CDR2 are SGHRS and YFSETQ. CDR3 DNA: TGCGCCAGCAGCTTGGATCCCGGACAGGGAGGCGAGCAGTACTTC. It codes for CASSLDPGQGGEQYF. The variable domain in full, with the rest retrieved from reference TRBV5-1 and TRBJ2-7, is KAGVTQTPRYLIKTRGQQVTLSCSPISGHRSVSWYQQTPGQGLQFLFEYFSETQRNKGNFPGRFSGRQFSNSRSEMNVSTLELGDSALYLCASSLDPGQGGEQYFGPGTRLTVT.

This clonotype was recorded at least ten times. This rearrangement joins TRBV5-6 to TRBJ2-7; 14 bases fit TRBD2. The CDR3 is made up of 15 amino acids. Germline V lookup: CDR1 SGHDT, CDR2 YYEEEE. Losses at the gene ends were 4 bases for V and 7 bases for J; bases not matched to a gene: 7. The CDR3 region is CASSPGLAGVYEQYF. In DNA form, the CDR3 reads TGTGCCAGCAGCCCGGGACTAGCGGGAGTGTATGAGCAGTACTTC.

The chain is built from TRBV5-1 and TRBJ1-1; no reliable D call. Germline-derived CDR1 and CDR2 are SGHRS and YFSETQ. V dropped 0 bases and J dropped 0 bases, with 9 bases sitting between them. The CDR3 runs to 15 residues. The CDR3 loop is CASSLDMGMNTEAFF. The CDR3 DNA is TGCGCCAGCAGCTTGGATATGGGGATGAACACTGAAGCTTTCTTT.

This clonotype was observed at least ten times. This chain connects TRBV12-5 to TRBJ2-4; D tentatively fits TRBD1 or TRBD2 (5 bases each). The germline CDR1 and CDR2 sequences are LGHNT and FRNRAP. Deletions cut 3 bases from V and 5 bases from J, with 14 bases between. This CDR3 is built from 15 residues. This CDR3 is CASGLPVGTQNIQYF. The DNA for the CDR3 is TGTGCTAGTGGTTTACCGGTGGGGACCCAAAACATTCAGTACTTC.

There are many counts of this clonotype. CDR3 region: CASSPYSLSYEQYF. The CDR3 region has the DNA TGTGCCAGCTCACCATACTCCCTCTCCTACGAGCAGTACTTC. The rearrangement uses TRBV18 and TRBJ2-7; D remains ambiguous. Germline-derived CDR1 and CDR2 are KGHSH and LQKENI. The CDR3 spans 14 residues. The V end was cut by 2 bases, the J end by 0 bases, with 8 bases between.

This clonotype was observed at least ten times. The chain joins TRBV20-1 to TRBJ2-1; D unclear. Germline V gene sequence: CDR1 DFQATT, CDR2 SNEGSKA (reference sequence). The V gene lost 3 bases and the J gene lost 10 bases, with 22 bases spanning the gap. The CDR3 length is 15 residues. CDR3 in DNA: TGCAGTGCTAGCCCAGCCCACCCCGGACGTCTGGAGCAGTTCTTC. Protein: CSASPAHPGRLEQFF.

This clonotype was found many times. V and J are TRBV20-1 and TRBJ2-1, with 8 bases aligning to TRBD2. The CDR3 covers 14 residues. The ends lost 7 bases at V and 10 bases at J; junction bases unmatched: 15. CDR1 DFQATT and CDR2 SNEGSKA come from the germline V gene (reference sequence). The CDR3 region has the DNA TGCAGTGGGCCGGCAGGCGGGGGGAGCAGGGAGCAGTTCTTC. This gives the protein CSGPAGGGSREQFF.

Ten or more counts support this clonotype. V and J are TRBV5-5 and TRBJ2-2; D gene ambiguous. Per the germline V gene, CDR1 is SGHKS and CDR2 is YYEKEE (reference sequence). Trimming took off 0 bases at V and 3 bases at J, with 12 bases between the two ends. The length of the CDR3 is 16 residues. The CDR3 here is CASSLEVRRDTGELFF. The DNA for the CDR3 is TGTGCCAGCAGCTTGGAAGTCAGGAGAGACACCGGGGAGCTGTTTTTT.